Sequencing of this T cell receptor (beta chain) was carried out in a study of T cell repertoires in cytomegalovirus infection. In the study overall: Newly reported HLA-C-restricted and thoroughly characterized HLA-B-restricted CMV epitopes were employed.

Study-wide points: Pooled public TCR beta family frequency picked out CMV carriers with the relevant HLA.

Using its own MiXCR run on the reads, TCRdb lists one record per CDR3 protein. The sample carries around 900,000 distinct CDR3 sequences, 31% recorded once. A remark on this clonotype: Its antigen remains unknown.

The sequence came from a human donor in good health (CMV status not recorded). Some clones in this sample may be carry-over from other donors' samples. The sequencing here drew on cultured CD8+ T cells from PBMCs, taken from culture after CMV antigen stimulation.

The CDR3 loop reads CASSPPSGTLNTEAFF. DNA of the CDR3: TGTGCCAGCAGTCCCCCCTCCGGGACACTGAACACTGAAGCTTTCTTT. The chain employs TRBV27 and TRBJ1-1; weak D call: TRBD1 (6 bases). The V gene lost 5 bases and the J gene lost 0 bases, with 16 bases spanning the gap. This CDR3 region has 16 residues. Germline loops: CDR1 MNHEY, CDR2 SMNVEV (reference sequence).